The 28 T cell receptor beta chains listed next were all sequenced from one sample in a study of T cell responses to AZD1222 COVID-19 vaccine. The repertoire was sequenced with immunoSEQ multiplex PCR; TCRdb's copy has only in-frame clones and lacks some. The table lists roughly 180,000 clones, approximately 94% of them singletons, with about 9.2% in the top ten. Specimen: peripheral blood, collected on day 0 of AZD1222 vaccination. The receptors originated from an adult in good health.

J is TRBJ1-1 and V is TRBV19, with D uncertain. Trimming pared 1 base from V and 1 base from J, leaving 7 bases between. The CDR3 loop spans 14 amino acids. CDR1 is LNHDA and CDR2 is SQIVND in the germline V gene (reference sequence). CDR3 in DNA: TGTGCCAGTAGTATAGGGCACAAGAACACTGAAGCTTTCTTT. Translated: CASSIGHKNTEAFF.

The chain is built from TRBV24-1 and TRBJ2-5; no clear D. The V gene's germline CDR1 is KGHDR and CDR2 SFDVKD. V was trimmed by 5 bases and J by 5 bases, leaving 8 bases between them. The CDR3 has 12 amino acids. The CDR3 nucleotides read TGTGCCACCAGTGCCCTGGGGGAGACCCAGTACTTC. As protein: CATSALGETQYF.

The chain employs TRBV5-6 and TRBJ1-6; D is uncertain. Trimming removed 7 bases from V and 7 bases from J, with 15 bases in between. Germline V gene data show CDR1 as SGHDT and CDR2 as YYEEEE. The CDR3 is 14 amino acids. The CDR3 nucleotides read TGTGCCAGCTACACGCACCGGCAGAATTCACCCCTCCACTTT. Translation gives CASYTHRQNSPLHF.

The chain recombines TRBV29-1 with TRBJ1-1; D perhaps matches TRBD1 (5 bases). In germline, CDR1 is SQVTM, CDR2 ANQGSEA. This CDR3 has 14 residues. V was shortened by 8 bases and J by 0 bases, with 16 bases between the two germline ends. The CDR3 DNA sequence: TGCAGCCCCCCAGGGCGGGGTGTGAACACTGAAGCTTTCTTT. Protein: CSPPGRGVNTEAFF. The full variable domain, its missing parts supplied by reference TRBV29-1 and TRBJ1-1, is SAVISQKPSRDICQRGTSLTIQCQVDSQVTMMFWYRQQPGQSLTLIATANQGSEATYESGFVIDKFPISRPNLTFSTLTVSNMSPEDSSIYLCSPPGRGVNTEAFFGQGTRLTVV.

About this clone itself: This sample also contains other DNA sequences that code for the same CDR3. The chain has TRBV6-5 and TRBJ1-6; D is ambiguous. This CDR3 has 12 residues. Germline V gene sequence: CDR1 MNHEY, CDR2 SVGAGI. V was cut by 2 bases and J by 7 bases, with 3 bases left in between. The CDR3 DNA follows: TGTGCCAGCAGTTACCCCAATTCACCCCTCCACTTT. Translation gives CASSYPNSPLHF.

This rearrangement joins TRBV28 to TRBJ1-1; D gene unclear. CDR1 is MDHEN and CDR2 is SYDVKM in the germline V gene. The CDR3 extends over 15 amino acids. V lost 1 base to trimming and J lost 5 bases, with 14 bases between them. Here the CDR3 DNA reads TGTGCCAGCAGTTTATTGCCCCAGCCCCGGACTGAAGCTTTCTTT. Encoded protein: CASSLLPQPRTEAFF.

This chain joins TRBV25-1 and TRBJ1-3, with unresolved D. V lost 3 bases and J 2 bases, leaving 8 bases between the germline ends. The CDR3 contains 14 residues. CDR1 and CDR2 from the germline V gene are MGHDK and SYGVNS. For the CDR3, the DNA is TGTGCCAGCAGTGACACATGGGCTGGAAACACCATATATTTT. Translating it yields CASSDTWAGNTIYF.

This chain uses TRBV27 with TRBJ2-5; TRBD1 agrees at 7 bases. V shed 6 bases and J 5 bases; nucleotides not matched to a gene: 12. CDR3 size: 15 residues. Germline V CDR1 and CDR2: MNHEY, SMNVEV (reference sequence). DNA for the CDR3: TGTGCCAGCAGACCCTCCCCCACAGGGGTGGAGACCCAGTACTTC. It encodes CASRPSPTGVETQYF.

The chain joins TRBV18 to TRBJ2-1, with D unresolved. Between the trimmed V and J ends, which lost 3 bases and 10 bases, there was a span of 7 bases. The CDR3 is made up of 11 amino acids. The germline CDR1 and CDR2 sequences are KGHSH and LQKENI. Here the CDR3 reads CASSPNSEQFF. The CDR3 region has the DNA TGTGCCAGCTCACCGAATAGCGAGCAGTTCTTC.

The genes are TRBV4-1 and TRBJ1-2, with TRBD1 matching over 8 bases. The V and J ends lost 6 bases and 7 bases, in that order; junction bases with no gene match: 22. Germline assignment: CDR1 MGHRA and CDR2 YSYEKL. This CDR3 contains 18 residues. CDR3 in amino acids: CASRISGGGFLSSCGYTF. CDR3 DNA: TGCGCCAGCAGAATATCAGGGGGCGGCTTCCTATCTAGCTGTGGCTACACCTTC.

The chain combines TRBV5-6 with TRBJ2-7, with TRBD2 matching over 7 bases. J gave up 1 base and V 6 bases, and 10 bases lay outside the gene matches. Germline CDR1 is SGHDT and CDR2 is YYEEEE. This CDR3 has 15 residues. The CDR3 loop is CASNSGTRTSYEQYF. CDR3 sequence (DNA): TGTGCCAGCAACAGCGGGACCCGGACATCCTACGAGCAGTACTTC. Full variable domain (rest looked up from reference TRBV5-6 and TRBJ2-7): DAGVTQSPTHLIKTRGQQVTLRCSPKSGHDTVSWYQQALGQGPQFIFQYYEEEERQRGNFPDRFSGHQFPNYSSELNVNALLLGDSALYLCASNSGTRTSYEQYFGPGTRLTVT.

The rearrangement joins TRBV9 to TRBJ1-6; D may be TRBD1 (6 bases). CDR3 length: 14 residues. V lost 4 bases, J lost 9 bases, and 14 bases lay in between. CDR1 and CDR2 from the germline V gene are SGDLS and YYNGEE. The CDR3 DNA is TGTGCCAGCAGCCCTCACAGGGAGGTTTCACCCCTCCACTTT. Its protein product is CASSPHREVSPLHF.

This chain connects TRBV28 to TRBJ2-1, with 13 positions matching TRBD2. Germline V gene data show CDR1 as MDHEN and CDR2 as SYDVKM. V was clipped by 6 bases and J by 8 bases; unmatched bases: 7. The CDR3 runs to 15 residues. CDR3 bases: TGTGCCAGCAGACTACTAGCGGGAGGGAGCGATGAGCAGTTCTTC. Its translation: CASRLLAGGSDEQFF.

This clone has a single count. The CDR3 DNA reads as TGTGCCAGCAGTTATTTTGAGGGGACCTATGGCTACACCTTC. Its translation is CASSYFEGTYGYTF. The V call is TRBV6-5, the J call TRBJ1-2, with a possible D match to TRBD1 (5 bases). V gave up 3 bases and J gave up 4 bases, with 12 bases separating them. The CDR3 sequence is 14 residues long. Germline V CDR1 and CDR2: MNHEY, SVGAGI.

The genes are TRBV7-9 and TRBJ1-2; D unresolved. CDR3 size: 13 residues. The germline V and J ends were trimmed by 2 bases and 3 bases, with 7 bases remaining between them. Germline V gene lookup returns CDR1 SEHNR and CDR2 FQNEAQ (reference sequence). CDR3 in DNA: TGTGCCAGCAGCTTAAACGTATACTATGGCTACACCTTC. It specifies CASSLNVYYGYTF.

J is TRBJ2-3 and V is TRBV7-2; D might be TRBD1 (6 bases). The CDR3 spans 15 residues. From germline, CDR1 is SGHTA and CDR2 FQGNSA. Trimming left V 0 bases short and J 0 bases short, with 7 bases between. CDR3 loop: CASSLAGASTDTQYF. The CDR3 bases are TGTGCCAGCAGCTTAGCGGGGGCCAGCACAGATACGCAGTATTTT.

The V gene is TRBV5-1, the J gene TRBJ1-1; possible D gene TRBD1, 5 bases. Trimming took off 4 bases at V and 4 bases at J, with 11 bases between the two ends. The CDR3 is 13 residues long. The germline CDR1 and CDR2 sequences are SGHRS and YFSETQ. The CDR3: CASSPGFATEAFF. CDR3 bases: TGCGCCAGCAGCCCAGGGTTCGCCACTGAAGCTTTCTTT.

The J gene is TRBJ1-1, the V gene TRBV2, with a tentative D call TRBD1 (5 bases). Germline CDR1 and CDR2: SNHLY and FYNNEI. The V gene lost 5 bases and the J gene lost 8 bases, with 12 bases spanning the gap. The CDR3 sequence is 12 residues long. The CDR3 protein is CASSFRVPEAFF. For the CDR3, the DNA is TGTGCCAGCAGTTTCAGGGTGCCCGAAGCTTTCTTT.

J is TRBJ1-6 and V is TRBV9, with TRBD1 matching 9 bases. Per the germline V gene, CDR1 is SGDLS and CDR2 is YYNGEE. The CDR3 spans 15 residues. J gave up 7 bases and V 4 bases, and 6 bases lay outside the gene matches. The CDR3 coding sequence is TGTGCCAGCAGCACACAGGGGGCGGGGAATTCACCCCTCCACTTT. Protein: CASSTQGAGNSPLHF.

The V and J genes are TRBV27 and TRBJ2-1; D gene unclear. V was trimmed by 1 base and J by 5 bases, leaving 24 bases between them. The CDR3 contains 19 residues. Germline CDR1 is MNHEY and CDR2 is SMNVEV (reference sequence). The CDR3 loop is CASSLYVWNPFSYDNEQFF. CDR3 nucleotide sequence: TGTGCCAGCAGTTTATATGTCTGGAATCCGTTCTCCTATGACAATGAGCAGTTCTTC.

This chain connects TRBV27 to TRBJ1-4; the match to TRBD1 covers 9 bases. Trimming cost V 6 bases and J 5 bases; bases outside gene matches: 7. This CDR3 is 15 amino acids long. Per the germline V gene, CDR1 is MNHEY and CDR2 is SMNVEV (reference sequence). The CDR3 DNA reads TGTGCCAGCAGCCGAACGGGACAGGGCAATGAAAAACTGTTTTTT. This gives the protein CASSRTGQGNEKLFF.

V usage is TRBV27 and J usage is TRBJ1-1; D remains ambiguous. The CDR3 sequence is 13 residues long. Between the trimmed V and J ends, which lost 5 bases and 1 base, there was a span of 8 bases. CDR1 is MNHEY, CDR2 SMNVEV, per germline (reference sequence). DNA of the CDR3: TGTGCCAGCAGTCGTTGGGGGAACACTGAAGCTTTCTTT. Its translation: CASSRWGNTEAFF.

This chain joins TRBV7-8 and TRBJ2-7; 7 nucleotides line up with TRBD2. The CDR3 sequence is 15 residues long. Germline lookup yields CDR1 SGHVS and CDR2 FQNEAQ. V shed 4 bases, J shed 3 bases, and the junction held 9 bases outside the gene matches. The CDR3 DNA follows: TGTGCCAGCAGCTCGCGATCCGGGGGGATCTACGAGCAGTACTTC. Residues: CASSSRSGGIYEQYF.

The chain is built from TRBV4-3 and TRBJ2-1; TRBD2 matches at 8 bases. V gave up 0 bases and J gave up 4 bases; unmatched junction bases: 8. This CDR3 comprises 17 residues. CDR1 and CDR2 from the germline V gene are LGHNA and YSLEER. This CDR3 reads CASSQDYPLAGYNEQFF. The CDR3 DNA follows: TGCGCCAGCAGCCAAGATTACCCCCTAGCGGGTTACAATGAGCAGTTCTTC.

V gene TRBV11-2 combines with J gene TRBJ1-2, with TRBD1 matching 7 bases. V trimming: 4 bases; J trimming: 4 bases; junction bases outside the gene matches: 6. The CDR3 covers 14 residues. Germline values: CDR1 SGHAT, CDR2 FQNNGV. The CDR3 reads CASSSYGQAYGYTF. Written as DNA, the CDR3 is TGTGCCAGCAGCTCATATGGACAGGCCTATGGCTACACCTTC.

The rearrangement uses TRBV7-9 and TRBJ1-4; D remains ambiguous. Per the germline V gene, CDR1 is SEHNR and CDR2 is FQNEAQ (reference sequence). V dropped 3 bases and J dropped 8 bases, with 13 bases sitting between them. This CDR3 is built from 14 residues. CDR3 region: CASSFQARSEKLFF. CDR3 coding DNA: TGTGCCAGCAGCTTCCAAGCCCGGTCGGAAAAACTGTTTTTT.

This sequence joins TRBV2 and TRBJ2-5; the D gene is possibly TRBD2 (6 bases). Germline V CDR1 and CDR2: SNHLY, FYNNEI. Trimming took 6 bases from V and 3 from J, leaving 14 bases between them. This CDR3 is built from 14 residues. The CDR3 sequence is CASRAGVLKETQYF. As DNA, the CDR3 is TGTGCCAGCAGAGCGGGCGTTCTAAAAGAGACCCAGTACTTC.

V usage is TRBV19 and J usage is TRBJ1-2; TRBD1 might be the D (6 bases). The CDR3 has 15 residues. Trimming left V 4 bases short and J 5 bases short, with 17 bases between. The V gene's germline CDR1 is LNHDA and CDR2 SQIVND (reference sequence). The CDR3 nucleotides are TGTGCCAGTAGTACCGCCTCTGGGGGCGGGTATGGCTACACCTTC. Translated, it gives CASSTASGGGYGYTF.